One sample yielded the 17 T cell receptor beta chains listed below, sequenced in a study of blood T cell repertoires in COVID-19 (dated by TCRdb to the early 2020s). Library method: the immunoSEQ multiplex PCR assay. In its TCRdb copy, this immuneACCESS table keeps in-frame sequences only and misses some clones. Where compared with another copy, unresolved V genes explain less than half of these, and the others have no known cause. In this sample the table shows about 180,000 clones, over 75% of which occur a single time. Nearly 2.5% of the sample belongs to the ten largest clones. Sample: peripheral blood. Receptors were obtained from a middle-aged man with active or convalescent COVID-19.

The chain recombines TRBV7-8 with TRBJ2-7; 8 bases match TRBD1. CDR3 length equals 17 residues. Per germline, CDR1 SGHVS and CDR2 FQNEAQ. V shed 2 bases, J shed 1 base, and the junction held 10 bases outside the gene matches. In DNA form, the CDR3 reads TGTGCCAGCAGCTTAAAAGGCCGAAGGACAGGGTCCTACGAGCAGTACTTC. Protein sequence: CASSLKGRRTGSYEQYF.

This clone has only one observation. The V gene is TRBV6-1, the J gene TRBJ1-2; D is unresolved. Trimming took 2 bases from V and 5 from J, leaving 15 bases between them. This CDR3 contains 15 residues. In germline, CDR1 is MNHNS, CDR2 SASEGT. CDR3 amino acids: CASSERFDTVYGYTF. CDR3 nucleotides: TGTGCCAGCAGTGAAAGATTTGACACCGTTTATGGCTACACCTTC.

The J gene is TRBJ1-5, the V gene TRBV25-1, with D uncertain. Per the germline V gene, CDR1 is MGHDK and CDR2 is SYGVNS. The CDR3 has 13 amino acids. V gave up 6 bases and J gave up 0 bases, with 6 bases separating them. CDR3 sequence (DNA): TGTGCCAGCAGGGCAGATAGCAATCAGCCCCAGCATTTT. Residues: CASRADSNQPQHF. The full variable domain, rest sourced from reference TRBV25-1 and TRBJ1-5, is EADIYQTPRYLVIGTGKKITLECSQTMGHDKMYWYQQDPGMELHLIHYSYGVNSTEKGDLSSESTVSRIRTEHFPLTLESARPSHTSQYLCASRADSNQPQHFGDGTRLSIL.

This chain joins TRBV7-3 and TRBJ2-5; 8 bases align to TRBD2. This CDR3 spans 15 amino acids. Germline V lookup: CDR1 SGHTA, CDR2 FQGTGA. J lost 4 bases, V lost 2 bases, and 6 bases had no gene match. The CDR3 spells CASSLDGGARETQYF. Written as DNA, the CDR3 is TGTGCCAGCAGCTTAGACGGGGGGGCTCGAGAGACCCAGTACTTC. Complete variable domain (other parts from reference TRBV7-3 and TRBJ2-5): GAGVSQTPSNKVTEKGKYVELRCDPISGHTALYWYRQSLGQGPEFLIYFQGTGAADDSGLPNDRFFAVRPEGSVSTLKIQRTERGDSAVYLCASSLDGGARETQYFGPGTRLLVL.

V usage is TRBV19 and J usage is TRBJ1-5; D unresolved. The V gene lost 1 base and the J gene lost 4 bases, with 17 bases spanning the gap. CDR3 size: 17 residues. Germline V gene lookup returns CDR1 LNHDA and CDR2 SQIVND (reference sequence). The CDR3 region is CASSIATTRRLNQPQHF. The CDR3 DNA is TGTGCCAGTAGTATAGCCACGACGAGGCGCCTAAATCAGCCCCAGCATTTT. Full variable domain (missing parts from reference TRBV19 and TRBJ1-5): DGGITQSPKYLFRKEGQNVTLSCEQNLNHDAMYWYRQDPGQGLRLIYYSQIVNDFQKGDIAEGYSVSREKKESFPLTVTSAQKNPTAFYLCASSIATTRRLNQPQHFGDGTRLSIL.

J is TRBJ1-1 and V is TRBV19; TRBD1 matches 7 bases. CDR3 length: 14 residues. The J segment lost 6 bases and the V segment lost 4 bases, leaving 8 bases of the junction unmatched. In germline, CDR1 is LNHDA, CDR2 SQIVND (reference sequence). CDR3 in DNA: TGTGCCAGTAGTAGACAGGGCAGGAGGGCTGAAGCTTTCTTT. Its protein product is CASSRQGRRAEAFF.

Only one count was recorded for this clone. V gene TRBV9 combines with J gene TRBJ2-2, with a tentative D call TRBD2 (6 bases). The CDR3 contains 17 residues. The germline V and J ends were trimmed by 4 bases and 0 bases, with 16 bases remaining between them. The germline V gene has CDR1 SGDLS and CDR2 YYNGEE. CDR3 region: CASSTTSRGANTGELFF. The CDR3 nucleotides are TGTGCCAGCAGCACCACCTCGCGGGGAGCGAACACCGGGGAGCTGTTTTTT. Looking up the rest from reference TRBV9 and TRBJ2-2 gives the full variable domain: DSGVTQTPKHLITATGQRVTLRCSPRSGDLSVYWYQQSLDQGLQFLIQYYNGEERAKGNILERFSAQQFPDLHSELNLSSLELGDSALYFCASSTTSRGANTGELFFGEGSRLTVL.

The V gene is TRBV6-2 or TRBV6-3, the J gene TRBJ2-6; 8 bases agree with TRBD1. V lost 5 bases to trimming and J lost 0 bases; unmatched junction nucleotides: 6. Per germline, CDR1 MNHEY and CDR2 SVGEGT. The length of the CDR3 is 17 residues. The CDR3 here is CASSVAQGASGANVLTF. As DNA, the CDR3 is TGTGCCAGCAGTGTCGCCCAGGGGGCCTCTGGGGCCAACGTCCTGACTTTC.

V is TRBV6-5 and J is TRBJ1-4; D is perhaps TRBD1 (6 bases). Trimming left V 6 bases short and J 8 bases short, with 13 bases between. The germline V gene has CDR1 MNHEY and CDR2 SVGAGI. The CDR3 has 13 amino acids. In DNA, the CDR3 is TGTGCCAGCAGCCGTACAGGGTCCGAAAAACTGTTTTTT. Translation gives CASSRTGSEKLFF.

This sequence joins TRBV9 and TRBJ1-1; D gene ambiguous. Germline V gene sequence: CDR1 SGDLS, CDR2 YYNGEE. Between the trimmed V and J ends, which lost 5 bases and 2 bases, there was a span of 13 bases. There are 14 residues in the CDR3. DNA of the CDR3: TGTGCCAGCAGTAGGCGGCAGACTAACACTGAAGCTTTCTTT. Translation gives CASSRRQTNTEAFF.

This chain connects TRBV19 to TRBJ1-5; the D is unclear. Germline V gene data show CDR1 as LNHDA and CDR2 as SQIVND (reference sequence). The CDR3 contains 13 residues. Trimming cost V 2 bases and J 4 bases, with 6 bases left between them. Here the CDR3 reads CASSIRENQPQHF. CDR3 nucleotides: TGTGCCAGTAGTATACGGGAGAATCAGCCCCAGCATTTT.

A few counts support this clone. The chain uses TRBV6-5 and TRBJ2-1; 7 bases line up with TRBD1. Germline CDR1 reads MNHEY; CDR2 reads SVGAGI. Trimming removed 6 bases from V and 8 bases from J; junction bases left unmatched: 7. The CDR3 extends over 13 amino acids. Here the CDR3 DNA reads TGTGCCAGCAGCGACAGGGACCGGCATGAGCAGTTCTTC. This sequence encodes CASSDRDRHEQFF.

This rearrangement joins TRBV28 to TRBJ1-2; 8 bases fit TRBD1. Per germline, CDR1 MDHEN and CDR2 SYDVKM. The J segment lost 4 bases and the V segment lost 6 bases, leaving 7 bases of the junction unmatched. The CDR3 loop spans 14 amino acids. Written as DNA, the CDR3 is TGTGCCAGCAGGGGGACAGGAGACGCCTATGGCTACACCTTC. It encodes CASRGTGDAYGYTF.

The chain has TRBV9 and TRBJ2-3; unclear D gene. V gave up 6 bases and J gave up 1 base, with 9 bases separating them. The CDR3 length is 13 residues. Germline CDR1 is SGDLS and CDR2 is YYNGEE. CDR3 nucleotides: TGTGCCAGCAACCCCCAGGGCACAGATACGCAGTATTTT. Translation gives CASNPQGTDTQYF.

The rearrangement uses TRBV19 and TRBJ1-5, with unresolved D. This CDR3 is built from 14 residues. Trimming shortened V by 3 bases and J by 5 bases, and 11 bases separated the two germline ends. Germline CDR1 reads LNHDA; CDR2 reads SQIVND (reference sequence). CDR3 region: CASSIATPYQPQHF. The DNA of the CDR3 is TGTGCCAGTAGTATCGCCACACCGTATCAGCCCCAGCATTTT.

The chain recombines TRBV7-2 with TRBJ1-2, with D perhaps matching TRBD1 (5 bases). Germline V gene sequence: CDR1 SGHTA, CDR2 FQGNSA. CDR3 size: 15 residues. V was pared by 3 bases and J by 6 bases, with 17 bases between. The CDR3 loop reads CASSFLSRVEDGYTF. The CDR3 bases are TGTGCCAGCAGCTTCCTTAGCAGGGTAGAAGATGGCTACACCTTC.

This rearrangement joins TRBV19 to TRBJ2-7; the match to TRBD2 covers 7 bases. In germline, CDR1 is LNHDA, CDR2 SQIVND (reference sequence). The junction had 11 bases not matched to a gene; V was cut back by 6 bases and J by 6 bases. CDR3 length equals 14 residues. CDR3 coding DNA: TGTGCCAGTAGAGTTTCGGGGGGAGGAAGCGAGCAGTACTTC. Translating it yields CASRVSGGGSEQYF.